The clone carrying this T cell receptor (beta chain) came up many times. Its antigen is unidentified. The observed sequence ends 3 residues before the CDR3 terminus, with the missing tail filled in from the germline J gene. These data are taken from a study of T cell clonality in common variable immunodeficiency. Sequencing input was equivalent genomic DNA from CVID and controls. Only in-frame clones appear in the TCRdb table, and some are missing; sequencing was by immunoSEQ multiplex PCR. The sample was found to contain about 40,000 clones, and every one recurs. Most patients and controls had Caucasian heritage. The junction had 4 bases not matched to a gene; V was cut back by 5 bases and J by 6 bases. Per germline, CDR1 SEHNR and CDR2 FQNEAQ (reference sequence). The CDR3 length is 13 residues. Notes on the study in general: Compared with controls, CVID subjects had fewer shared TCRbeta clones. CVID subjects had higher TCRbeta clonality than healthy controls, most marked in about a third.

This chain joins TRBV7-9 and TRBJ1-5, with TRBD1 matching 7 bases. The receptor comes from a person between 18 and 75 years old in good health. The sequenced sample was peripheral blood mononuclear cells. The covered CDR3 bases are TGTGCCAGCAGCCAGGGGGTAGGTCAGCCC. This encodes CASSQGVGQP. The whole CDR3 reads CASSQGVGQPQHF.